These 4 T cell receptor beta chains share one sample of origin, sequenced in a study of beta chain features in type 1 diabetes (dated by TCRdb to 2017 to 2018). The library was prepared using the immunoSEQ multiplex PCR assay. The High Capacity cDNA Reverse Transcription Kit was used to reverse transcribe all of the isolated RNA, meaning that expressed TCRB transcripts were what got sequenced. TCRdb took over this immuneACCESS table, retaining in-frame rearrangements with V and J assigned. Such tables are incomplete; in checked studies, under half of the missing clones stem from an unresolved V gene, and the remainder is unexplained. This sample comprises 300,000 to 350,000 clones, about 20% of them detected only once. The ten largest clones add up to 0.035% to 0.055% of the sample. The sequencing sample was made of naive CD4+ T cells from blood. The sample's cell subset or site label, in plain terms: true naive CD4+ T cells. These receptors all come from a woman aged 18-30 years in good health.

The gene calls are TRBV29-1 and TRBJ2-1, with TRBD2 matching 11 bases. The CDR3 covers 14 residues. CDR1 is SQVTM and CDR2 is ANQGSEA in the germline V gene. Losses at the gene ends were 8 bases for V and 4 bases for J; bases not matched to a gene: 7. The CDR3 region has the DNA TGCAGCCCAAGGACTAGCGGGCGGTACAATGAGCAGTTCTTC. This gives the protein CSPRTSGRYNEQFF.

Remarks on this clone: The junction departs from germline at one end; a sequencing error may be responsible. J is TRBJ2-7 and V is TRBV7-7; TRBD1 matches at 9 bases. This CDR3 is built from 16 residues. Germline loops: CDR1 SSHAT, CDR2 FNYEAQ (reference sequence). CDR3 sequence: CASSLNPGTGIGGQYF. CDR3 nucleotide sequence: TGTGCTAGCAGCCTTAACCCCGGGACAGGGATAGGTGGGCAGTACTTC.

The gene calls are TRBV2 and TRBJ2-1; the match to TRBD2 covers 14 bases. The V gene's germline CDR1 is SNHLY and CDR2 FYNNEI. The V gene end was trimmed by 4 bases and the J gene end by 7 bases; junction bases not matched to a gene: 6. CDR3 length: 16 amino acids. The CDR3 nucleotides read TGTGCCAGCAGTGGACTAGCGGGAGGGCCGAGGAATGAGCAGTTCTTC. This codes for CASSGLAGGPRNEQFF.

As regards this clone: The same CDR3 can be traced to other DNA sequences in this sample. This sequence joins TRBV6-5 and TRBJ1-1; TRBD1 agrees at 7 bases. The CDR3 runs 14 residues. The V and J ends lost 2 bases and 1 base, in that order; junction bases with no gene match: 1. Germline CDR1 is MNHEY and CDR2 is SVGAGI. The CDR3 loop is CASSYRTGNTEAFF. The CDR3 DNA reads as TGTGCCAGCAGTTACCGGACAGGGAACACTGAAGCTTTCTTT.